This T cell receptor (beta chain) was recorded in a study of CD8 T cells in ankylosing spondylitis. Study-level results: Disease-associated clonotypes exhibited CD8+ identity and were relatively infrequent in peripheral blood. A subset of motif variants has previously been described in the synovial fluid and blood of reactive arthritis. The study looked at matched synovial fluid samples from ankylosing spondylitis patients. Disease-linked clones were reported to be significantly enriched there.

Details on this clonotype: The antigen is undetermined. The junction departs from germline at one end; a sequencing error may be responsible.

The CDR3 has 17 residues. CDR1 and CDR2 (germline): DFQATT, SNEGSKA (reference sequence). One entry per CDR3 protein, called by TCRdb with MiXCR from the 5' RACE reads. In the table there are 200,000 to 300,000 distinct CDR3 sequences, 8% to 9.5% of which are singletons. The sequencing sample was made of blood, either unsorted or a sorted T cell fraction (not recorded which). The chain combines TRBV20-1 with TRBJ1-3, with D tentatively TRBD1 (5 bases). The sequence came from a male donor with ankylosing spondylitis or in good health (not recorded which). CDR3 sequence: CCASGGGVPTSGNTIYF. The CDR3 DNA reads TGCTGTGCTAGTGGTGGGGGGGTGCCAACCTCTGGAAACACCATATATTTT.